Below are 26 T cell receptor beta chains sequenced from a single sample in a study of cytomegalovirus exposure and HLA in healthy donors. Researchers ran the PCR with 60 Vbeta and 13 Jbeta primers. Using immunoSEQ multiplex PCR, the repertoire was profiled, and TCRdb retains in-frame clones only, with some absent. The sample yields roughly 100,000 clones, more than 70% seen once. Sequenced: PBMCs. The receptors shown here come from a man in his thirties or forties in good health and CMV-seronegative.

This chain uses TRBV7-9 with TRBJ1-1, with D uncertain. Germline assignment: CDR1 SEHNR and CDR2 FQNEAQ (reference sequence). V gave up 5 bases and J gave up 1 base, with 8 bases separating them. The CDR3 totals 13 residues. The CDR3 protein is CASSSPGNTEAFF. The CDR3 DNA sequence: TGTGCCAGCAGCAGCCCGGGGAACACTGAAGCTTTCTTT.

This chain joins TRBV28 and TRBJ1-1, with 8 bases aligning to TRBD1. Germline V gene lookup returns CDR1 MDHEN and CDR2 SYDVKM. The CDR3 runs to 14 residues. V lost 6 bases and J lost 2; bases outside the gene matches: 5. As DNA, the CDR3 is TGTGCCAGCAGACCAGGGGGCACCAACACTGAAGCTTTCTTT. Protein product: CASRPGGTNTEAFF.

For the CDR3, the DNA is TGTGCCAGTATACAGGACAGGGCGGGCTATGGCTACACCTTC. This gives the protein CASIQDRAGYGYTF. The chain combines TRBV19 with TRBJ1-2, with 8 bases fitting TRBD1. The CDR3 runs 14 residues. The trim removed 7 bases at V and 4 bases at J, leaving 8 bases unmatched. Looked up from germline, CDR1 is LNHDA and CDR2 is SQIVND (reference sequence).

The genes are TRBV18 and TRBJ1-1; D is uncertain. From germline, CDR1 is KGHSH and CDR2 LQKENI. The CDR3 spans 12 residues. The germline V and J ends were trimmed by 6 bases and 2 bases, with 7 bases remaining between them. The CDR3 here is CASSQINTEAFF. The DNA of the CDR3 is TGTGCCAGCTCTCAGATTAACACTGAAGCTTTCTTT.

This chain links TRBV7-2 with TRBJ1-5, with D unresolved. Germline V gene lookup returns CDR1 SGHTA and CDR2 FQGNSA. This CDR3 comprises 14 residues. The V and J ends lost 1 base and 8 bases respectively, with 12 bases between them. The CDR3 reads CASSLVHPGEPQHF. CDR3 nucleotides: TGTGCCAGCAGCTTAGTCCACCCCGGGGAGCCCCAGCATTTT.

The rearrangement uses TRBV4-1 and TRBJ1-5, with TRBD1 as a possible D gene (5 bases). The germline V gene has CDR1 MGHRA and CDR2 YSYEKL. CDR3 length: 16 residues. Deletions cut 2 bases from V and 3 bases from J, with 14 bases between. As DNA, the CDR3 is TGCGCCAGCAGCCAACACCCGGACACTTTCAATCAGCCCCAGCATTTT. Translating gives CASSQHPDTFNQPQHF.

This chain links TRBV7-2 with TRBJ2-5; maybe TRBD1 (6 bases). The germline gives CDR1 SGHTA, CDR2 FQGNSA. Trimming shortened V by 5 bases and J by 2 bases, and 6 bases separated the two germline ends. This CDR3 has 12 residues. CDR3 DNA sequence: TGTGCCAGCAGCCAGGGGCAAGAGACCCAGTACTTC. It is translated as CASSQGQETQYF.

Written as DNA, the CDR3 is TGTGCCAGCAGTGGAAGGGCAGGACGACTAGCTGGTGAGCAGTTCTTC. It specifies CASSGRAGRLAGEQFF. This rearrangement joins TRBV25-1 to TRBJ2-1; 7 bases map to TRBD2. Trimming cost V 4 bases and J 9 bases; bases outside gene matches: 15. CDR1 and CDR2 (germline): MGHDK, SYGVNS. The CDR3 covers 16 residues.

V is TRBV19 and J is TRBJ2-5, with 8 bases fitting TRBD2. J was trimmed by 4 bases and V by 9 bases; bases with no gene match: 10. The CDR3 loop spans 14 amino acids. The V gene's germline CDR1 is LNHDA and CDR2 SQIVND (reference sequence). The CDR3 bases are TGTGCCAGCACGGCAACCCTAGCGGGAGAGACCCAGTACTTC. Encoded protein: CASTATLAGETQYF.

The V gene is TRBV7-8, the J gene TRBJ2-3, with 12 bases fitting TRBD2. The CDR3 extends over 17 amino acids. Germline V CDR1 and CDR2: SGHVS, FQNEAQ. The ends lost 5 bases at V and 2 bases at J; junction bases unmatched: 8. The CDR3 reads CASSHLRTSGTTDTQYF. DNA of the CDR3: TGTGCCAGCAGCCACCTTAGGACTAGCGGGACCACAGATACGCAGTATTTT.

The V and J genes are TRBV5-6 and TRBJ2-5; D is possibly TRBD1 (6 bases). The CDR3 runs to 15 residues. Per the germline V gene, CDR1 is SGHDT and CDR2 is YYEEEE. V was trimmed by 2 bases and J by 1 base, leaving 12 bases between them. CDR3 bases: TGTGCCAGCAGCTTTCTATCAGGGGTCCAAGAGACCCAGTACTTC. Translated, it gives CASSFLSGVQETQYF.

V is TRBV7-2 and J is TRBJ1-1, with 8 bases identical to TRBD1. With V trimmed by 5 bases and J by 0 bases, 8 bases remained unmatched. Germline V gene lookup returns CDR1 SGHTA and CDR2 FQGNSA. This CDR3 contains 16 residues. The CDR3 nucleotides read TGTGCCAGCAGCCCGGGCAGGGGGCAGGTGAACACTGAAGCTTTCTTT. This codes for CASSPGRGQVNTEAFF.

The rearrangement joins TRBV21-1 to TRBJ1-1; whether TRBD1, the table's D call, matches the DNA was not checked. TRBV21-1 is assigned pseudogene status. The CDR3 sequence is 15 residues long. The CDR3 DNA sequence: TGTGCCAATCCGACAGGCGTCCAAGGAAACACTGAAGCTTTCTTT. Translating gives CANPTGVQGNTEAFF.

The rearrangement uses TRBV6-1 and TRBJ1-1, with D possibly TRBD1 on 5 matching bases. From germline, CDR1 is MNHNS and CDR2 SASEGT. Trimming stripped 6 bases from V and 0 bases from J, with 8 bases between. This CDR3 region has 13 residues. CDR3 sequence reads: CASRWTLNTEAFF. CDR3 DNA: TGTGCCAGCAGATGGACACTGAACACTGAAGCTTTCTTT.

This clone was seen only once. V and J are TRBV25-1 and TRBJ2-7; the D gene is possibly TRBD1 (6 bases). Germline CDR1 and CDR2: MGHDK and SYGVNS. V shed 5 bases and J shed 3 bases, with 17 bases lying between them. The CDR3 has 15 residues. CDR3 protein: CASSTGNSGYYEQYF. Written as DNA, the CDR3 is TGTGCCAGCAGTACAGGGAATTCGGGCTACTACGAGCAGTACTTC.

This chain connects TRBV30 to TRBJ1-2; TRBD1 aligns across 8 bases. The length of the CDR3 is 14 residues. From germline, CDR1 is GTSNPN and CDR2 SVGIG (reference sequence). V lost 5 bases and J lost 4; bases outside the gene matches: 9. The CDR3 bases are TGTGCCTGGTTTTCCAGGGGGCCCGGCTATGGCTACACCTTC. Encoded protein: CAWFSRGPGYGYTF.

The V call is TRBV5-4, the J call TRBJ2-2, with 8 bases aligning to TRBD2. The CDR3 runs 17 residues. Per the germline V gene, CDR1 is SGHNT and CDR2 is YYREEE (reference sequence). J lost 0 bases, V lost 0 bases, and 4 bases had no gene match. The CDR3 loop reads CASSLDGLATNTGELFF. The DNA for the CDR3 is TGTGCCAGCAGCTTGGACGGACTAGCTACGAACACCGGGGAGCTGTTTTTT.

V is TRBV7-9 and J is TRBJ1-2, with D tentatively TRBD1 (5 bases). The CDR3 length is 11 residues. Germline lookup yields CDR1 SEHNR and CDR2 FQNEAQ (reference sequence). V was trimmed by 8 bases and J by 4 bases, leaving 8 bases between them. CDR3 bases: TGTGCCAGCGGGGGGACCTATGGCTACACCTTC. Its protein is CASGGTYGYTF. The whole variable domain, filled in from reference TRBV7-9 and TRBJ1-2, reads DTGVSQNPRHKITKRGQNVTFRCDPISEHNRLYWYRQTLGQGPEFLTYFQNEAQLEKSRLLSDRFSAERPKGSFSTLEIQRTEQGDSAMYLCASGGTYGYTFGSGTRLTVV.

The gene calls are TRBV4-2 and TRBJ1-1; D unclear. V dropped 0 bases and J dropped 1 base, with 12 bases sitting between them. Germline values: CDR1 LGHNA, CDR2 YNFKEQ. This CDR3 is built from 16 residues. The CDR3 region is CASSQDQAGWNTEAFF. CDR3 nucleotides: TGTGCCAGCAGCCAAGATCAGGCGGGTTGGAACACTGAAGCTTTCTTT.

This chain joins TRBV19 and TRBJ1-4; 10 bases are shared with TRBD1. Trimming removed 7 bases from V and 3 bases from J; junction bases left unmatched: 8. The germline gives CDR1 LNHDA, CDR2 SQIVND (reference sequence). The CDR3 has 16 amino acids. This CDR3 reads CASNSLGQGPNEKLFF. In DNA, the CDR3 is TGTGCCAGTAACTCCTTGGGACAGGGGCCTAATGAAAAACTGTTTTTT. Full variable domain (rest looked up from reference TRBV19 and TRBJ1-4): DGGITQSPKYLFRKEGQNVTLSCEQNLNHDAMYWYRQDPGQGLRLIYYSQIVNDFQKGDIAEGYSVSREKKESFPLTVTSAQKNPTAFYLCASNSLGQGPNEKLFFGSGTQLSVL.

The chain couples TRBV29-1 to TRBJ2-7; the D gene is possibly TRBD2 (5 bases). The V and J ends lost 4 bases and 0 bases respectively, with 10 bases between them. Germline V gene data show CDR1 as SQVTM and CDR2 as ANQGSEA. The CDR3 covers 13 residues. The CDR3 is CSVVEDASYEQYF. The CDR3, as DNA: TGCAGCGTTGTGGAGGACGCCTCCTACGAGCAGTACTTC.

To note about this clone: The same CDR3 is also encoded by other DNA sequences in this sample. This sequence joins TRBV5-1 and TRBJ2-3; 7 bases agree with TRBD1. V shed 0 bases, J shed 6 bases, and the junction held 4 bases outside the gene matches. Germline V gives CDR1 SGHRS, CDR2 YFSETQ. This CDR3 comprises 14 residues. The CDR3 protein is CASSLGTGSDTQYF. CDR3 nucleotide sequence: TGCGCCAGCAGCTTGGGGACAGGATCGGATACGCAGTATTTT.

V gene TRBV11-1 combines with J gene TRBJ2-7; 8 bases fit TRBD2. V lost 4 bases to trimming and J lost 4 bases; unmatched junction nucleotides: 6. The length of the CDR3 is 14 residues. The germline V gene encodes CDR1 SGHAT and CDR2 FQDESV (reference sequence). This CDR3 is CASSSAGGTYEQYF. CDR3 DNA: TGTGCCAGCAGCTCCGCGGGGGGCACTTACGAGCAGTACTTC.

V and J are TRBV30 and TRBJ2-7; D is perhaps TRBD2 (5 bases). CDR1 is GTSNPN, CDR2 SVGIG, per germline (reference sequence). The CDR3 consists of 15 residues. V dropped 3 bases and J dropped 0 bases, with 15 bases sitting between them. The chain's CDR3 is CAWSRRGGPSYEQYF. The CDR3 DNA reads TGTGCCTGGAGCCGAAGAGGAGGACCCTCCTACGAGCAGTACTTC.

The CDR3 DNA reads as TGTGCCTGGAGTGTGGACAGGGGCGACGAGCAGTACTTC. Its translation is CAWSVDRGDEQYF. The rearrangement links TRBV30 to TRBJ2-7; 9 nucleotides align to TRBD1. The trim removed 0 bases at V and 5 bases at J, leaving 2 bases unmatched. This CDR3 is built from 13 residues. Germline-derived CDR1 and CDR2 are GTSNPN and SVGIG (reference sequence).

This chain connects TRBV18 to TRBJ1-6, with TRBD1 identical over 9 bases. V lost 3 bases, J lost 7 bases, and 7 bases stayed unmatched. The CDR3 covers 16 residues. CDR1 is KGHSH and CDR2 is LQKENI in the germline V gene. DNA for the CDR3: TGTGCCAGCTCACCGGGGACAGGGCCGCAGAATTCACCCCTCCACTTT. Its protein is CASSPGTGPQNSPLHF.